Ten or more counts support the clone carrying this T cell receptor (beta chain). What it binds is unknown. Looked up from germline, CDR1 is DFQATT and CDR2 is SNEGSKA (reference sequence). The CDR3 is made up of 18 amino acids. V dropped 3 bases and J dropped 5 bases, with 28 bases sitting between them. Active ophthalmopathy (CAS at least 3, NOSPECS at least 4), lasting under 3 months. Uncontrolled infections, pregnancy, lactation or other autoimmune diseases led to patient exclusion. Symptoms, serum thyroxine and TRAb, thyroid ultrasound, and orbital computed tomography formed the diagnostic basis. This entry belongs to a study of Graves' ophthalmopathy and Graves' hyperthyroidism. As the template, RNA transcripts were used to amplify TCR beta CDR3 regions. The workflow started with a first-round RT-PCR run with HTBI primers and then moved on to a second-round multiplex PCR. TCRdb re-called the multiplex PCR reads with MiXCR, one entry per CDR3 protein. In the table there are about 220,000 distinct CDR3 sequences, about 22% of which are singletons.

Whole-study findings and limits: Built on 13 signatures, a model told ophthalmopathy apart from stable hyperthyroidism with about 88% sensitivity and under 83% specificity.

The sequenced material came from peripheral blood. This clonotype originated in a woman between 45 and 65 years old with Graves' ophthalmopathy. The genes are TRBV20-1 and TRBJ2-5; D assignment may be TRBD1 or TRBD2 (11 bases each). The CDR3 reads CSARGQGGLAVSGETQYF. DNA of the CDR3: TGCAGTGCTAGGGGACAGGGGGGACTAGCGGTCAGCGGGGAGACCCAGTACTTC.